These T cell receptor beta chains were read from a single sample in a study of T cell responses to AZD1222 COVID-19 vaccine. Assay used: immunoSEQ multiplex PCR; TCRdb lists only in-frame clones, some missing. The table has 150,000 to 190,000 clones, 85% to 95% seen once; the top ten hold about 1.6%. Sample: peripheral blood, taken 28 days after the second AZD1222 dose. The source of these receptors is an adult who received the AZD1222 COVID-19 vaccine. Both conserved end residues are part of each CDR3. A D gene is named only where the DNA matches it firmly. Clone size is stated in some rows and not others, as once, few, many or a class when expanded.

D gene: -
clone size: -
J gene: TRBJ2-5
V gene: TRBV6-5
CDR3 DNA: TGTGCCAGCATATGGGCAGAGACCCAGTACTTC
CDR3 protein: CASIWAETQYF

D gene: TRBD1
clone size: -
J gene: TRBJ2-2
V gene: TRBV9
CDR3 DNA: TGTGCCAGCAGCGGAGGGGGCAGGGTCCGCACCGGGGAGCTGTTTTTT
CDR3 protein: CASSGGGRVRTGELFF

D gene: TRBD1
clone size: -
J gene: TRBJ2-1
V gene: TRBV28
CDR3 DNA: TGTGCCAGCAGGCAACTTGGGGACAGGGATGGTGCGGAGTTCTTC
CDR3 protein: CASRQLGDRDGAEFF

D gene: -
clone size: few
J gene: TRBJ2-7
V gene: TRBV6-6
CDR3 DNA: TGTGCCAGCAGTGCATTCAGCGGGTCCGCCTACGAGCAGTACTTC
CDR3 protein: CASSAFSGSAYEQYF

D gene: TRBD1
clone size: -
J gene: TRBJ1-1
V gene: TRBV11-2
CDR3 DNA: TGTGCCAGCAGCTCATATCGGACAGGCACTTGGACTGAAGCTTTCTTT
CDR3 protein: CASSSYRTGTWTEAFF

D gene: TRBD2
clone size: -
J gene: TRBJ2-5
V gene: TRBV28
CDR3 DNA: TGTGCCAGCAGCGACATGACTAGCGGGAGTTGGGAAGAGACCCAGTACTTC
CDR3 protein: CASSDMTSGSWEETQYF

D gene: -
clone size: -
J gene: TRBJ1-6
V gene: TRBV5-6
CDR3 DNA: TGTGCCAGCAGCTTGGGGACGGGGGTTAGGTCCCTCCACTTT
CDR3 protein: CASSLGTGVRSLHF

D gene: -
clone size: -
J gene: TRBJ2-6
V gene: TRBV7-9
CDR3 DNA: TGTGCCAGCAGCTTAGGGCAACCTGGGGCCAACGTCCTGACTTTC
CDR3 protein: CASSLGQPGANVLTF

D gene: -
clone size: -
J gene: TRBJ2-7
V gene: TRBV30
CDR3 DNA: TGTGCCTGGAGTGTACAAACAGCCTACGAGCAGTACTTC
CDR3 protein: CAWSVQTAYEQYF

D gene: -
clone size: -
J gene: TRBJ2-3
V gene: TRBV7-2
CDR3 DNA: TGTGCCAGCACCTTGGGCGGGGGCACAGATACGCAGTATTTT
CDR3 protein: CASTLGGGTDTQYF

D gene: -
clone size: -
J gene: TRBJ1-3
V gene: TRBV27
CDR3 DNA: TGTGCCAGCAGTCCCGACAGAACTTCTGGAAACACCATATATTTT
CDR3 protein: CASSPDRTSGNTIYF

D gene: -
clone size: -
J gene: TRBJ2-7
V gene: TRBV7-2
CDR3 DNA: TGTGCCAGCAGCTTAGCAGGGGCGGCAGCTGAGCAGTACTTC
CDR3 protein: CASSLAGAAAEQYF

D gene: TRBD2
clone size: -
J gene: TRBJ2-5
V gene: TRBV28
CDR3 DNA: TGTGCCAGCAATAGCGGGCTGGAAGAGACCCAGTACTTC
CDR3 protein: CASNSGLEETQYF

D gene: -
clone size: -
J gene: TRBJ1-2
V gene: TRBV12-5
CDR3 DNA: TGTGCTAGTGGTTTGGTACCTAGGACTGCTAACTATGGCTACACCTTC
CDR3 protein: CASGLVPRTANYGYTF